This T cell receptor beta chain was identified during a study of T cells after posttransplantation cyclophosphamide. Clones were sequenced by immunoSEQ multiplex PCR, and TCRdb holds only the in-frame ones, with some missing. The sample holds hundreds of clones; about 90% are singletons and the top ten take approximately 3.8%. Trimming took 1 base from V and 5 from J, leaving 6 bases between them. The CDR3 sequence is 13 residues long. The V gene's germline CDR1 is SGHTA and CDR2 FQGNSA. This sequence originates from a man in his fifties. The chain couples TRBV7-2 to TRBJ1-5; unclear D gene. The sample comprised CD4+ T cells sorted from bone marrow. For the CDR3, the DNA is TGTGCCAGCAGCTTAGAGAGGGATCAGCCCCAGCATTTT. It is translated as CASSLERDQPQHF.